This record looks at one TCR beta chain sequence and its context. The antigen is undetermined. Germline V gene data show CDR1 as SNHLY and CDR2 as FYNNEI. The CDR3 sequence is 14 residues long. Germline trimming cut 6 bases from V and 3 bases from J; bases unmatched to any gene: 5. This sample is drawn from a study of cytomegalovirus exposure and HLA in healthy donors. Study-level findings and limits: The classifier reportedly diagnosed cytomegalovirus status with high sensitivity and specificity. According to an earlier analysis, most TCR beta V segments yielded productive rearrangements about 87% or about 30% of the time. A later analysis reported that several of the most significant clusters appeared to be linked to common viral pathogens, among them Epstein-Barr virus.

PCR primers comprised 60 Vbeta and 13 Jbeta primers. Method: immunoSEQ multiplex PCR; TCRdb's copy keeps in-frame clones and lacks some. Counted here are roughly 160,000 clones, approximately 77% occurring once; the ten biggest clones make up less than 3%. V is TRBV2 and J is TRBJ1-2; 9 nucleotides align to TRBD1. Material: PBMCs. The sequence came from a female donor in good health and CMV-seronegative. CDR3 amino acids: CASSLRTGDYGYTF. For the CDR3, the DNA is TGTGCCAGCAGCCTGAGGACAGGGGACTATGGCTACACCTTC.